This paragraph covers one T cell receptor beta chain sequence. The antigen remains unidentified. Reverse transcription of roughly 0.45 to 1 ug RNA used random hexamers. The immunoSEQ assay covered 54 Vbeta and 13 Jbeta segments for CDR3. TCRdb redid the calling of the immunoSEQ multiplex PCR reads with MiXCR, one entry per CDR3 protein. The table has approximately 100,000 distinct CDR3 sequences, about nine tenths seen once. This specimen comes from a study of CD8 T cells in Susac syndrome. CD8+ and CD4+ T cells from blood underwent TCR beta sequencing. The germline CDR1 and CDR2 sequences are SGHTA and FQGNSA. V was clipped by 1 base and J by 2 bases; unmatched bases: 2. The CDR3 loop spans 15 amino acids. Study conclusions and caveats: A relatively small number of individuals underwent TCR sequencing and HLA analysis.

The gene calls are TRBV7-2 and TRBJ2-5, with TRBD2 identical over 9 bases. The origin of this receptor is a human donor in good health. Sequenced sample: CD4+ T cells from PBMCs. For the CDR3, the DNA is TGTGCCAGCAGCTTAGGGCTAGCGGGGCAAGAGACCCAGTACTTC. This sequence encodes CASSLGLAGQETQYF.